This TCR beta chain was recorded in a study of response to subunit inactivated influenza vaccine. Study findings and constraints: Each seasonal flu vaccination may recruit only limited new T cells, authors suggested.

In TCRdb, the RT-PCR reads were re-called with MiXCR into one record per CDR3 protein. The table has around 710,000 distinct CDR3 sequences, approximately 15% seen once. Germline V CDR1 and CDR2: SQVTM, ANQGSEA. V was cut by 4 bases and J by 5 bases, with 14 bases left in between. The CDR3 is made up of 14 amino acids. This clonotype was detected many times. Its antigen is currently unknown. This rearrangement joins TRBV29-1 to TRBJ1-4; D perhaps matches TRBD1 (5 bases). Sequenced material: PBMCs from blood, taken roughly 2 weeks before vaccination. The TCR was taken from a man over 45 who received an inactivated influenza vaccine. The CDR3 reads CSVAIGTANEKLFF. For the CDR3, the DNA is TGCAGCGTTGCTATCGGGACGGCAAATGAAAAACTGTTTTTT.